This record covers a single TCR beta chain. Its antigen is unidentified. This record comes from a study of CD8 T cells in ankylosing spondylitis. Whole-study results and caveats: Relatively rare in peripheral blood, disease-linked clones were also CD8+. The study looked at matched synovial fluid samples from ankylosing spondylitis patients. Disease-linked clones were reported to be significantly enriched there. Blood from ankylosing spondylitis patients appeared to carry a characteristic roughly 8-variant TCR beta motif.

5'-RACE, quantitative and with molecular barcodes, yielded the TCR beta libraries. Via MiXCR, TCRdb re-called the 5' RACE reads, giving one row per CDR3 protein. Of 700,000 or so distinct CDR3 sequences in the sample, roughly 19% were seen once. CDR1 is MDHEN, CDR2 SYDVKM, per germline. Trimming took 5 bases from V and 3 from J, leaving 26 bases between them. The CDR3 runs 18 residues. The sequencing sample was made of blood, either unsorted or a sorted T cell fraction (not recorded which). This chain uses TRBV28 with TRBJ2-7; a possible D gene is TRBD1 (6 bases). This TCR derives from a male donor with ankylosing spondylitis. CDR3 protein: CASSPDLHRQAHLYEQYF. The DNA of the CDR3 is TGTGCCAGCAGTCCCGATCTCCACCGACAGGCCCACCTCTACGAGCAGTACTTC.